This TCR beta chain was documented in a study of blood T cells in healthy people across ages. The CDR3 extends over 13 amino acids. From germline, CDR1 is SQVTM and CDR2 ANQGSEA. For the second PCR, which ran for 7 to 11 cycles, a sample-barcoded 5' primer and a J-beta primer mix were used. TCRdb reprocessed the 5' RACE reads via MiXCR and lists one record per CDR3 protein. The table has under 1,100,000 distinct CDR3 sequences, roughly a quarter seen once; the top ten hold about 0.8%. These sequences were also reported in another study, on T cells of mothers and their children. That work adds: Mothers yielded over 8.5 million CDR3 reads, children about 3 million each.

The J gene is TRBJ2-1, the V gene TRBV29-1, with 10 bases fitting TRBD2. With the DNA end fitting TRBJ2-7 better, the J assignment may be wrong. Sequenced input: blood. This sequence originates from a girl aged 2 to 9 in good health. This CDR3 is CNATSGSSYEQYF. The DNA for the CDR3 is TGCAACGCGACTAGCGGGTCCTCCTACGAGCAGTACTTC.